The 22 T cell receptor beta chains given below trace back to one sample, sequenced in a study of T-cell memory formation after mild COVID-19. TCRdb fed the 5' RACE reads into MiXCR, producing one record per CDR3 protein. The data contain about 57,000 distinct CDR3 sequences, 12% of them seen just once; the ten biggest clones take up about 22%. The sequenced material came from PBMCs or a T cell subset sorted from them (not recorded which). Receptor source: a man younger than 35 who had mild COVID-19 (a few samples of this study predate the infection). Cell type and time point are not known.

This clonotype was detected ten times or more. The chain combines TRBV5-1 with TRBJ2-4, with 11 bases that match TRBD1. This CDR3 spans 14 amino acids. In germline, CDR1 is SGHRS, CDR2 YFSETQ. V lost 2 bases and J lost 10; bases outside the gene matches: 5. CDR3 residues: CASSFWGQGEIQYF. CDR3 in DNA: TGCGCCAGCAGCTTTTGGGGACAGGGGGAGATTCAGTACTTC.

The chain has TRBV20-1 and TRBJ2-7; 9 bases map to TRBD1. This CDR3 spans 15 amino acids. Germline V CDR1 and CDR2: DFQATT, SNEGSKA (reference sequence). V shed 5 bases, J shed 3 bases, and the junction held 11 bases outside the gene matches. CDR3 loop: CSASPPGQGFYEQYF. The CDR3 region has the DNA TGCAGTGCTTCCCCTCCGGGACAGGGTTTCTACGAGCAGTACTTC.

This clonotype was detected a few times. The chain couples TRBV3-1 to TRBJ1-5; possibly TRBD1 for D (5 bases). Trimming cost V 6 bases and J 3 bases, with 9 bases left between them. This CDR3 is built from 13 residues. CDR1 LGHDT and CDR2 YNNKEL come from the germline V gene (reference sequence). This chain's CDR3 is CASSPGHNQPQHF. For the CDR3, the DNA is TGTGCCAGCAGTCCGGGGCACAATCAGCCCCAGCATTTT.

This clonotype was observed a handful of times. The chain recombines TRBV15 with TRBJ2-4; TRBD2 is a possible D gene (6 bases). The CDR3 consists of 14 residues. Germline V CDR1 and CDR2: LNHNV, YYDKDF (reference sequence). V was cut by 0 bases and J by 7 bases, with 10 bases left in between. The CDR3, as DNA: TGTGCCACCAGCAGAGATAATGGGGGGAACATTCAGTACTTC. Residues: CATSRDNGGNIQYF. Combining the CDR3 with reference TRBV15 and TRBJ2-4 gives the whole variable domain DAMVIQNPRYQVTQFGKPVTLSCSQTLNHNVMYWYQQKSSQAPKLLFHYYDKDFNNEADTPDNFQSRRPNTSFCFLDIRSPGLGDTAMYLCATSRDNGGNIQYFGAGTRLSVL.

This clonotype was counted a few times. This CDR3 reads CATSDRPGTGDPTGELFF. The CDR3, as DNA: TGTGCCACCAGTGATAGGCCCGGGACAGGGGATCCCACCGGGGAGCTGTTTTTT. The chain carries TRBV24-1 and TRBJ2-2, with 10 bases that match TRBD1. V gave up 3 bases and J gave up 4 bases; unmatched junction bases: 10. This CDR3 is built from 18 residues. CDR1 KGHDR and CDR2 SFDVKD come from the germline V gene.

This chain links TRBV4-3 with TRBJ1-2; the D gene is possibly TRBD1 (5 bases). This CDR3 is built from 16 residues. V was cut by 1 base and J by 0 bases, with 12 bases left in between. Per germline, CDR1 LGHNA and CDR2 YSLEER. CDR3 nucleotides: TGCGCCAGCAGCCAAGCGGGGGGGAGGACTAACTATGGCTACACCTTC. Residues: CASSQAGGRTNYGYTF.

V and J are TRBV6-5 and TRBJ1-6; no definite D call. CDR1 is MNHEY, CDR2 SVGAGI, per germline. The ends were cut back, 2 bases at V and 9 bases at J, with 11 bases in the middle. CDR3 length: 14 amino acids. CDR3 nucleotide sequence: TGTGCCAGCAGTTACGACATGATAGGTTCACCCCTCCACTTT. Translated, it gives CASSYDMIGSPLHF.

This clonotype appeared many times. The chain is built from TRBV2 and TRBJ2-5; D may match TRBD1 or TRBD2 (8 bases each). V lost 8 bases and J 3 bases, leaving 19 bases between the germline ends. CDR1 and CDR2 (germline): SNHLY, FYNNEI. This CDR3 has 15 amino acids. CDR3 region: CASGQGQTSEETQYF. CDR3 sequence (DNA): TGTGCCAGCGGACAGGGCCAGACTAGCGAAGAGACCCAGTACTTC. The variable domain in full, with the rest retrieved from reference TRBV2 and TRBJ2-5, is EPEVTQTPSHQVTQMGQEVILRCVPISNHLYFYWYRQILGQKVEFLVSFYNNEISEKSEIFDDQFSVERPDGSNFTLKIRSTKLEDSAMYFCASGQGQTSEETQYFGPGTRLLVL.

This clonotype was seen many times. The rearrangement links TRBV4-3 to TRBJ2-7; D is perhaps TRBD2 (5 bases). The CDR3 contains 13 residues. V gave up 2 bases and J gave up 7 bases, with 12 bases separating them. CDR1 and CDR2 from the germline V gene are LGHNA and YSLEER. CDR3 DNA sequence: TGCGCCAGCAGCCAAATTGCGGGCGGAGAGCAGTACGTC. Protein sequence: CASSQIAGGEQYV.

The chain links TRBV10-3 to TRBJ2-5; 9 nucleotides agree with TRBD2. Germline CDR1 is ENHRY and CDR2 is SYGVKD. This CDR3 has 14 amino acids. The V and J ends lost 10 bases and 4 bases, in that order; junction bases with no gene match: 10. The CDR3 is CATQLAGATETQYF. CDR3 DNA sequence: TGTGCCACCCAATTAGCGGGGGCGACAGAGACCCAGTACTTC.

Here the CDR3 DNA reads TGTGCCAGCAGACAGGGGTTAAGCACCGGGGAGCTGTTTTTT. Its translation is CASRQGLSTGELFF. The chain uses TRBV6-5 and TRBJ2-2; TRBD1 matches 7 bases. Germline trimming cut 6 bases from V and 4 bases from J; bases unmatched to any gene: 5. Per germline, CDR1 MNHEY and CDR2 SVGAGI. The CDR3 length is 14 residues.

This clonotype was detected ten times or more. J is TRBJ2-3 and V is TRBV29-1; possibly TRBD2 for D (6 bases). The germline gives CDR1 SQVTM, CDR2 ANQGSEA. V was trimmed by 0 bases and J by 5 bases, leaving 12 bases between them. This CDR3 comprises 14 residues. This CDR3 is CSVEDPRRGDTQYF. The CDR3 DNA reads TGCAGCGTTGAAGACCCCCGGAGGGGAGATACGCAGTATTTT.

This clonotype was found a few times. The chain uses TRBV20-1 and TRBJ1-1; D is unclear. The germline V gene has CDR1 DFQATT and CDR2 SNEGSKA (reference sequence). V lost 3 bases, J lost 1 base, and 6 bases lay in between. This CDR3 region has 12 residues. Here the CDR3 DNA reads TGCAGTGCTAGGCCGGCGAACACTGAAGCTTTCTTT. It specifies CSARPANTEAFF.

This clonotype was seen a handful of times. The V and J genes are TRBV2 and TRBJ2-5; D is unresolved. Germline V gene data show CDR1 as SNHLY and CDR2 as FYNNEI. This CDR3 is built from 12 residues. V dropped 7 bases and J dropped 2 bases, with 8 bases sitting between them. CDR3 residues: CASTGLQETQYF. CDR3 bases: TGTGCCAGCACTGGGCTTCAAGAGACCCAGTACTTC.

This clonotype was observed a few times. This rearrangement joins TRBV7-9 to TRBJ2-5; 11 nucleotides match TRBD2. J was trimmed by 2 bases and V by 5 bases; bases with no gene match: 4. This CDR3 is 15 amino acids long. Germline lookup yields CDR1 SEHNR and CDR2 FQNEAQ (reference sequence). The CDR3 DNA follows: TGTGCCAGCAGCGTGGGACTAGCGGATCAAGAGACCCAGTACTTC. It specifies CASSVGLADQETQYF.

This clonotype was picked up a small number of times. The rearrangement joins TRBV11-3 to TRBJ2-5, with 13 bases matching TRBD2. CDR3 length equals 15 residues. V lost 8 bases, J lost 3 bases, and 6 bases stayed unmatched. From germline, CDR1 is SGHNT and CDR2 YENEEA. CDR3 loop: CASSSGLAGKETQYF. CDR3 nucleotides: TGTGCCAGCTCCTCGGGACTAGCGGGAAAAGAGACCCAGTACTTC.

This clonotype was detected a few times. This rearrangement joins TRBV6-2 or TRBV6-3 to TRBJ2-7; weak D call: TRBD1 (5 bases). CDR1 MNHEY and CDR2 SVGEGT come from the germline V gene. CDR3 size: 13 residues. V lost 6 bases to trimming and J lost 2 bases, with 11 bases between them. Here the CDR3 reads CASRPPDTYEQYV. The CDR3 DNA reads TGTGCCAGCAGGCCCCCGGACACCTACGAGCAGTACGTC.

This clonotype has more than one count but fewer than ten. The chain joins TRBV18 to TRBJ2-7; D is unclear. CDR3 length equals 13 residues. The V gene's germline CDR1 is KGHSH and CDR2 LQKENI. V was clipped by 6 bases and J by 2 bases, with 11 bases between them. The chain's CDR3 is CASSLVGAYEQYV. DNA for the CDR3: TGTGCCAGCTCCTTAGTTGGGGCCTACGAGCAGTACGTC.

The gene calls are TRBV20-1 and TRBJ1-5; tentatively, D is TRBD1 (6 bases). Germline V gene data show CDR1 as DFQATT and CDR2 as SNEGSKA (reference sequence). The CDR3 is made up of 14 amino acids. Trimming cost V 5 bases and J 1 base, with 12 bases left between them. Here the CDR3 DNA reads TGCAGTGCTGGGGGGGGCGCAAGCAATCAGCCCCAGCATTTT. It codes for CSAGGGASNQPQHF.

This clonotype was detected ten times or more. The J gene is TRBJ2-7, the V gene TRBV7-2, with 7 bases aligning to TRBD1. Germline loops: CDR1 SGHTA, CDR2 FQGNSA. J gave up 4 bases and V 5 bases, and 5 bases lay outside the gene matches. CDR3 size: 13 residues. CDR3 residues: CASSRGQTYEQYF. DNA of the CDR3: TGTGCCAGCAGCCGGGGACAGACGTACGAGCAGTACTTC.

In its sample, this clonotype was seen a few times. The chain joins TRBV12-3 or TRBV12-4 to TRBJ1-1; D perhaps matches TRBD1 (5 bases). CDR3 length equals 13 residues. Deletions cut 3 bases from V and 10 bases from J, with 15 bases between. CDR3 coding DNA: TGTGCCAGCAGTTTCCGTGGGGCAATAGGAGCTTTCTTT. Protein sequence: CASSFRGAIGAFF.

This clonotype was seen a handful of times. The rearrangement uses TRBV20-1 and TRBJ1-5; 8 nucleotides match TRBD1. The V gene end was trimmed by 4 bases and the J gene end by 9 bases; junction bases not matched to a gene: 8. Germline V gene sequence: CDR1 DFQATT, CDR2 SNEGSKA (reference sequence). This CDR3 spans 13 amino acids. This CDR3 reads CSAKDREYPPQHF. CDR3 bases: TGCAGTGCTAAGGACAGGGAATACCCGCCCCAGCATTTT.